In its sample, the clone carrying this TCR beta chain was seen once. The data belong to a study of cytomegalovirus exposure and HLA in healthy donors. PCR was performed using 60 Vbeta and 13 Jbeta primers. Profiling relied on immunoSEQ multiplex PCR, and the TCRdb table lists in-frame clones only, not all of them. The table includes over 150,000 clones, around 77% detected once. V shed 8 bases and J shed 4 bases, with 17 bases lying between them. Germline loops: CDR1 MNHEY, CDR2 SMNVEV (reference sequence). The CDR3 is made up of 14 amino acids. The sequence derives from a woman younger than 45 in good health and CMV-seronegative. The rearrangement joins TRBV27 to TRBJ1-2; D not resolved. The sequenced sample consisted of PBMCs. CDR3 protein: CASGERAAFYGYTF. CDR3 coding DNA: TGTGCCAGCGGAGAGAGGGCCGCCTTCTATGGCTACACCTTC.